This entry lists 26 T cell receptor beta chains sequenced from one sample in a study of T-cell memory formation after mild COVID-19. TCRdb processed the 5' RACE reads anew with MiXCR; each CDR3 protein has one entry. The table records around 530,000 distinct CDR3 sequences, roughly 22% of them present only once. Input material: PBMCs or a T cell subset sorted from them (not recorded which). Receptors originate from an adult woman who had mild COVID-19 (a few samples of this study predate the infection). Cell type and time point are not known.

As DNA, the CDR3 is TGTGCCAGCAGTTCTTTCTTAGCGGGAGGGTCAAGGTTCTTC. Amino acids: CASSSFLAGGSRFF. The chain links TRBV27 to TRBJ2-1; 11 bases match TRBD2. V was pared by 4 bases and J by 15 bases, with 11 bases of the junction left unmatched. This CDR3 contains 14 residues. Germline V gives CDR1 MNHEY, CDR2 SMNVEV (reference sequence).

V and J are TRBV7-2 and TRBJ1-3; no firm D call. Deletions cut 5 bases from V and 2 bases from J, with 10 bases between. The CDR3 is made up of 14 amino acids. Germline V gene data show CDR1 as SGHTA and CDR2 as FQGNSA. CDR3 coding DNA: TGTGCCAGCAGCACTCCAGCGGCTGGAAACACCATATATTTT. As protein: CASSTPAAGNTIYF.

The chain joins TRBV20-1 to TRBJ2-7; the match to TRBD2 covers 7 bases. V trimming: 2 bases; J trimming: 5 bases; junction bases outside the gene matches: 12. The CDR3 is 15 amino acids. Germline lookup yields CDR1 DFQATT and CDR2 SNEGSKA (reference sequence). CDR3 nucleotides: TGCAGTGCTAGAACCCCGAGCGGGGCATCAAACGAGCAGTACTTC. Its translation: CSARTPSGASNEQYF.

Only a few counts were recorded for this clonotype. The chain links TRBV5-6 to TRBJ2-5; possibly TRBD1 for D (5 bases). Trimming shortened V by 1 base and J by 5 bases, and 12 bases separated the two germline ends. The CDR3 totals 14 residues. Germline V gene data show CDR1 as SGHDT and CDR2 as YYEEEE. The CDR3 DNA is TGTGCCAGCAGCTTGTCAGGGAATCCGGAGACCCAGTACTTC. Translating gives CASSLSGNPETQYF.

Only a few counts were recorded for this clonotype. The chain combines TRBV20-1 with TRBJ1-6; TRBD1 aligns across 9 bases. V lost 6 bases and J lost 10; bases outside the gene matches: 10. CDR3 length: 14 amino acids. Germline CDR1 and CDR2: DFQATT and SNEGSKA (reference sequence). DNA for the CDR3: TGCAGTGCCCCCGGGACAGGGCAGATCTCACCCCTCCACTTT. Its translation: CSAPGTGQISPLHF.

The rearrangement links TRBV12-3 or TRBV12-4 to TRBJ1-2; D is perhaps TRBD1 (6 bases). V was pared by 3 bases and J by 2 bases, with 10 bases between. This CDR3 spans 14 amino acids. The CDR3 loop reads CASSFNTGNYGYTF. The CDR3, as DNA: TGTGCCAGCAGTTTTAACACAGGGAACTATGGCTACACCTTC.

The chain combines TRBV5-1 with TRBJ2-1; 8 positions agree with TRBD1. J gave up 6 bases and V 2 bases, and 7 bases lay outside the gene matches. The CDR3 has 15 amino acids. Germline lookup yields CDR1 SGHRS and CDR2 YFSETQ. This CDR3 reads CASSFGQGLGNEQFF. The CDR3 DNA reads TGCGCCAGCAGCTTTGGACAGGGACTGGGCAATGAGCAGTTCTTC.

This clonotype was seen more than once but under ten times. DNA for the CDR3: TGTGCCAGCAGTCCAGCCCCAGGATTGAGGGATATTGACTACGAGCAGTACTTC. Amino acid sequence: CASSPAPGLRDIDYEQYF. The V gene is TRBV12-3 or TRBV12-4, the J gene TRBJ2-7; the D gene is possibly TRBD2 (5 bases). The V and J ends lost 5 bases and 3 bases respectively, with 26 bases between them. This CDR3 contains 18 residues.

This clonotype turned up a few times. The rearrangement joins TRBV12-3 or TRBV12-4 to TRBJ2-1; maybe TRBD2 (5 bases). CDR3 size: 14 residues. V shed 6 bases and J shed 5 bases, with 14 bases lying between them. In DNA form, the CDR3 reads TGTGCCAGCAGGCGGGCGGGCTTAGACAATGAGCAGTTCTTC. It yields the protein CASRRAGLDNEQFF.

The chain carries TRBV7-9 and TRBJ2-1; TRBD2 agrees at 12 bases. Germline V gene lookup returns CDR1 SEHNR and CDR2 FQNEAQ (reference sequence). Trimming removed 1 base from V and 0 bases from J; junction bases left unmatched: 7. This CDR3 has 19 amino acids. The CDR3 region has the DNA TGTGCCAGCAGCTTAGTGTGGATGACTAGCGGGAGCTCCTACAATGAGCAGTTCTTC. Translated, it gives CASSLVWMTSGSSYNEQFF.

The chain combines TRBV30 with TRBJ1-1, with 7 bases matching TRBD1. Germline-derived CDR1 and CDR2 are GTSNPN and SVGIG (reference sequence). J lost 8 bases, V lost 2 bases, and 11 bases had no gene match. The CDR3 has 14 residues. The CDR3 protein is CAWSYGQVGIEAFF. CDR3 nucleotide sequence: TGTGCCTGGAGTTACGGACAGGTTGGAATAGAAGCTTTCTTT. The full variable domain, in which reference TRBV30 and TRBJ1-1 provide the parts outside the CDR3, is SQTIHQWPATLVQPVGSPLSLECTVEGTSNPNLYWYRQAAGRGLQLLFYSVGIGQISSEVPQNLSASRPQDRQFILSSKKLLLSDSGFYLCAWSYGQVGIEAFFGQGTRLTVV.

The table lists this clonotype with a few counts. The rearrangement links TRBV7-3 to TRBJ2-3, with D uncertain. Germline assignment: CDR1 SGHTA and CDR2 FQGTGA. The ends were cut back, 2 bases at V and 3 bases at J, with 6 bases in the middle. This CDR3 is built from 13 residues. The CDR3: CASSLAITDTQYF. The CDR3 nucleotides are TGTGCCAGCAGCTTAGCAATAACAGATACGCAGTATTTT.

A few counts support this clonotype. The chain uses TRBV2 and TRBJ1-5; no definite D call. With 6 bases removed from V and 4 bases from J, the gap between germline ends came to 10 bases. In germline, CDR1 is SNHLY, CDR2 FYNNEI. The CDR3 is 13 residues long. The CDR3 protein is CASRNERNQPQHF. The CDR3 region has the DNA TGTGCCAGCAGGAATGAAAGAAATCAGCCCCAGCATTTT.

Ten or more counts support this clonotype. V is TRBV6-6 and J is TRBJ2-5; D gene ambiguous. Trimming removed 6 bases at V and 5 bases at J, with 4 bases between. This CDR3 spans 10 amino acids. Germline values: CDR1 MNHNY, CDR2 SVGAGI (reference sequence). CDR3 DNA: TGTGCCAGCAGGCGGGAGACCCAGTACTTC. It yields the protein CASRRETQYF.

This clonotype was detected a few times. The chain links TRBV7-9 to TRBJ1-6, with TRBD1 matching 8 bases. V lost 1 base, J lost 10 bases, and 3 bases stayed unmatched. This CDR3 has 14 amino acids. CDR1 is SEHNR and CDR2 is FQNEAQ in the germline V gene (reference sequence). The CDR3 loop reads CASSLDGTGSPLHF. CDR3 in DNA: TGTGCCAGCAGCTTAGATGGGACAGGCTCACCCCTCCACTTT.

The rearrangement links TRBV6-1 to TRBJ1-5; 8 positions agree with TRBD1. This CDR3 has 17 residues. The V and J ends lost 2 bases and 3 bases, in that order; junction bases with no gene match: 9. CDR1 MNHNS and CDR2 SASEGT come from the germline V gene. Here the CDR3 DNA reads TGTGCCAGCAGTGAAAATCCCGGGGGACAGGACAATCAGCCCCAGCATTTT. It translates to CASSENPGGQDNQPQHF.

This clonotype was seen more than once but under ten times. This sequence joins TRBV20-1 and TRBJ1-2; unclear D gene. V lost 5 bases and J lost 0, with 10 bases in between. Germline CDR1 and CDR2: DFQATT and SNEGSKA (reference sequence). The CDR3 runs to 13 residues. CDR3 amino acids: CSAPGGSNYGYTF. DNA of the CDR3: TGCAGTGCTCCCGGAGGGTCTAACTATGGCTACACCTTC.

This CDR3 reads CAFSLETSGSRYEQYF. CDR3 nucleotides: TGTGCCTTCAGCTTAGAGACTAGCGGGAGTAGGTACGAGCAGTACTTC. The chain combines TRBV7-9 with TRBJ2-7, with TRBD2 identical over 12 bases. Trimming at V came to 11 bases and at J to 4 bases, leaving 15 bases not matched to a gene. The CDR3 runs to 16 residues. Germline loops: CDR1 SEHNR, CDR2 FQNEAQ (reference sequence).

This clonotype was seen at least ten times. As DNA, the CDR3 is TGTGCCAGCAGCGAGGGATCCGGGACAAACACAGATACGCAGTATTTT. Translated: CASSEGSGTNTDTQYF. The chain carries TRBV2 and TRBJ2-3; TRBD1 might be the D (6 bases). V shed 6 bases and J shed 2 bases, with 18 bases lying between them. From germline, CDR1 is SNHLY and CDR2 FYNNEI. This CDR3 has 16 amino acids.

This sequence joins TRBV19 and TRBJ1-5, with D uncertain. Germline V gene data show CDR1 as LNHDA and CDR2 as SQIVND (reference sequence). The V and J ends lost 7 bases and 1 base respectively, with 14 bases between them. This CDR3 is built from 15 residues. CDR3 sequence reads: CASTGVLGSNQPQHF. The DNA for the CDR3 is TGTGCCAGTACCGGTGTTCTAGGGAGCAATCAGCCCCAGCATTTT.

A few counts support this clonotype. The chain is built from TRBV7-9 and TRBJ2-7; 8 bases fit TRBD1. The germline V gene encodes CDR1 SEHNR and CDR2 FQNEAQ (reference sequence). The CDR3 length is 16 residues. V was pared by 3 bases and J by 2 bases, with 9 bases of the junction left unmatched. CDR3 residues: CASSFSGGLLTYEQYF. The CDR3, as DNA: TGTGCCAGCAGCTTTTCAGGGGGCCTCCTTACCTACGAGCAGTACTTC.

The CDR3 coding sequence is TGTGCCAGCAGCTTGCGGTGGGGGGGAGCTGAAGCTTTCTTT. Translated: CASSLRWGGAEAFF. The rearrangement uses TRBV5-4 and TRBJ1-1; D might be TRBD1 (5 bases). The germline V gene encodes CDR1 SGHNT and CDR2 YYREEE (reference sequence). The CDR3 runs 14 residues. V lost 1 base to trimming and J lost 6 bases, with 13 bases between them.

This clonotype was seen a handful of times. The rearrangement joins TRBV7-2 to TRBJ2-1, with D maybe TRBD1 (6 bases). CDR3 length: 16 residues. Germline lookup yields CDR1 SGHTA and CDR2 FQGNSA. V was clipped by 5 bases and J by 4 bases, with 18 bases between them. CDR3 amino acids: CASSVRYQGLYNEQFF. Here the CDR3 DNA reads TGTGCCAGCAGCGTAAGATATCAGGGGTTGTACAATGAGCAGTTCTTC. Complete variable domain (other parts from reference TRBV7-2 and TRBJ2-1): GAGVSQSPSNKVTEKGKDVELRCDPISGHTALYWYRQSLGQGLEFLIYFQGNSAPDKSGLPSDRFSAERTGGSVSTLTIQRTQQEDSAVYLCASSVRYQGLYNEQFFGPGTRLTVL.

This sequence joins TRBV4-1 and TRBJ2-7; 8 bases map to TRBD2. CDR3 length: 17 amino acids. With V trimmed by 4 bases and J by 2 bases, 13 bases remained unmatched. CDR1 is MGHRA, CDR2 YSYEKL, per germline. CDR3 DNA sequence: TGCGCCAGCAGCCGGAATAGCGGCGGGGGGCTAACCTACGAGCAGTACTTC. Protein: CASSRNSGGGLTYEQYF.

The table lists this clonotype with a few counts. The chain employs TRBV15 and TRBJ1-5; no reliable D call. Germline values: CDR1 LNHNV, CDR2 YYDKDF (reference sequence). The CDR3 has 16 residues. The V end lost 1 base, the J end lost 1 base, and 11 bases lay between the germline ends. The CDR3: CATSRGAAGSNQPQHF. CDR3 in DNA: TGTGCCACCAGCAGAGGGGCAGCCGGGAGCAATCAGCCCCAGCATTTT.

This clonotype turned up a few times. The rearrangement joins TRBV19 to TRBJ2-1; unclear D gene. V was trimmed by 3 bases and J by 7 bases, leaving 19 bases between them. Germline lookup yields CDR1 LNHDA and CDR2 SQIVND (reference sequence). The CDR3 spans 16 residues. The CDR3 DNA reads as TGTGCCAGTAGTATCCTCCAAGGAAGACGGAAAAATGAGCAGTTCTTC. This codes for CASSILQGRRKNEQFF. Supplemented by reference TRBV19 and TRBJ2-1, the full variable domain reads DGGITQSPKYLFRKEGQNVTLSCEQNLNHDAMYWYRQDPGQGLRLIYYSQIVNDFQKGDIAEGYSVSREKKESFPLTVTSAQKNPTAFYLCASSILQGRRKNEQFFGPGTRLTVL.